Listed below are T cell receptor beta chains from one sample, sequenced in a study of blood T cell repertoires in COVID-19. TCRdb keeps only in-frame clones here, not all; method: immunoSEQ multiplex PCR. The table records about 220,000 clones, less than 90% of them present only once. Material for sequencing was PBMCs or T cells enriched from blood (not recorded which). The receptor source for this set is a woman aged 30 to 39 who had recovered from COVID-19. CDR3s include the opening cysteine and the closing phenylalanine or tryptophan.

j_call v_call cdr3_aa
TRBJ1-3 TRBV19 CASEGTRGNTIYF
TRBJ2-1 TRBV18 CASSPLRQGDNEQFF
TRBJ1-5 TRBV3-1/TRBV3-2 CASSQGNGGQPQHF
TRBJ2-7 TRBV18 CASSPPLSSYEQYF
TRBJ1-2 TRBV4-2 CASSQRTGGGYGYTF
TRBJ2-2 TRBV19 CASSMDRGRDTGELFF
TRBJ1-5 TRBV6-2/TRBV6-3 CASSYDRAYQPQHF
TRBJ1-3 TRBV19 CASRTGNTIYF
TRBJ2-7 TRBV5-4 CASSLGDREPYEQYF
TRBJ1-4 TRBV7-8 CASSLGVGGDEKLFF
TRBJ1-2 TRBV4-2 CASSQDRATYGYTF
TRBJ1-5 TRBV10-2 CASSDTGGQGNQPQHF
TRBJ2-1 TRBV5-8 CASSLTQGSYNEQFF
TRBJ2-1 TRBV5-8 CASSLARSHSYNEQFF
TRBJ2-2 TRBV7-3 CASSPRQGENTGELFF
TRBJ2-3 TRBV7-9 CASSSGTVTDTQYF
TRBJ1-1 TRBV5-4 CASSPWDNLNTEAFF
TRBJ1-4 TRBV19 CASSSGTGDEKLFF
TRBJ1-5 TRBV4-2 CASSQEGGVQPQHF
TRBJ1-1 TRBV4-3 CASSPAVAGTEAFF
TRBJ1-5 TRBV3-1/TRBV3-2 CASSQGVTAGNQPQHF
TRBJ1-1 TRBV10-3 CAISARNTEAFF
TRBJ1-1 TRBV15 CATSSQGQMNTEAFF
TRBJ2-7 TRBV9 CASSVTGTVSYEQYF
TRBJ1-5 TRBV5-5 CASSLSGDSYSNQPQHF
TRBJ2-3 TRBV11-1 CASSPATTLPDTQYF
TRBJ2-5 TRBV9 CASSVGLPGGRETQYF
TRBJ2-5 TRBV11-1 CASSRDGWLAETQYF
TRBJ1-2 TRBV4-3 CASSQEGAEHYGYTF
TRBJ2-3 TRBV14 CASNIQGPDTQYF
TRBJ1-5 TRBV6-6 CASSRGTAGHQPQHF
TRBJ1-2 TRBV19 CASIAGGEEYGYTF
TRBJ1-2 TRBV12-5 CASGAGPNPNYGYTF
TRBJ2-1 TRBV6-5 CASSYGQGSSYNEQFF
TRBJ2-1 TRBV19 CASRAGGAGLFNEQFF
TRBJ2-1 TRBV2 CASSPTSGGYNEQFF
TRBJ2-1 TRBV7-9 CASSPRGGSSYNEQFF
TRBJ1-1 TRBV19 CASSITRTGVNTEAFF
TRBJ1-6 TRBV5-1 CASRTRGHNSPLHF
TRBJ1-1 TRBV18 CASSPSGDNTEAFF
TRBJ1-6 TRBV6-1 CASSERDRENSPLHF
TRBJ2-7 TRBV19 CASSISLSYEQYF
TRBJ1-1 TRBV4-1 CASSQAGLEAFF
TRBJ1-5 TRBV6-2/TRBV6-3 CASSPNRDDNQPQHF
TRBJ2-7 TRBV25-1 CASSELSRGPEQYF
TRBJ1-2 TRBV7-9 CASSLAHRGDGYTF
TRBJ2-7 TRBV29-1 CSVGDSNYEQYF
TRBJ1-1 TRBV7-9 CASNSALKDTFF
TRBJ1-1 TRBV19 CASSIVGQELRQAFF
TRBJ1-1 TRBV7-6 CASSQYRATLSEAFF
TRBJ2-1 TRBV7-3 CASSDIAGDYNEQFF